This note documents a single T cell receptor (beta chain) sequence. V gave up 7 bases and J gave up 7 bases; unmatched junction bases: 14. The CDR3 consists of 15 residues. Germline V gene sequence: CDR1 SQVTM, CDR2 ANQGSEA. These data are taken from a study of blood T cell repertoires in COVID-19. In the study overall: There were acute and convalescent COVID-19 samples, and they came from the United States, Italy and Spain.

Original processing notes: Amplification of reference gene primers provided the estimated nucleated cell counts. Assay used: immunoSEQ multiplex PCR; TCRdb lists only in-frame clones, some missing. The V and J calls and clone size come from that table; D and trimming were worked out from the DNA. This table holds a few hundred thousand clones, about 90% found once. Enrolment of Seattle patients took place during active infection, and they were followed longitudinally. Sequenced input: peripheral blood. This sequence originates from a person in their late teens or twenties with COVID-19, enrolled during active disease. V usage is TRBV29-1 and J usage is TRBJ2-2, with 8 bases fitting TRBD2. The DNA of the CDR3 is TGCAGCGCCATTCTGGCGGGAGGTCGTGGCGGGGAGCTGTTTTTT. It translates to CSAILAGGRGGELFF.